Sequencing of this T cell receptor (beta chain) was carried out in a study of blood T cell repertoires in COVID-19. About the research overall: The United States, Italy and Spain supplied acute and convalescent COVID-19 samples.

V lost 0 bases, J lost 8 bases, and 4 bases stayed unmatched. Germline-derived CDR1 and CDR2 are LGHNA and YSLEER. The CDR3 covers 14 residues. Measured with immunoSEQ multiplex PCR; TCRdb has only the in-frame clones, and not every one. The table records around 130,000 clones, approximately 88% of them present only once. The clonotype comes from an elderly woman with acute or convalescent COVID-19. V and J are TRBV4-3 and TRBJ1-2; TRBD1 matches at 9 bases. The sequencing sample was made of peripheral blood. CDR3 sequence: CASSQEQGAGGYTF. Written as DNA, the CDR3 is TGCGCCAGCAGCCAAGAACAGGGGGCAGGGGGCTACACCTTC.